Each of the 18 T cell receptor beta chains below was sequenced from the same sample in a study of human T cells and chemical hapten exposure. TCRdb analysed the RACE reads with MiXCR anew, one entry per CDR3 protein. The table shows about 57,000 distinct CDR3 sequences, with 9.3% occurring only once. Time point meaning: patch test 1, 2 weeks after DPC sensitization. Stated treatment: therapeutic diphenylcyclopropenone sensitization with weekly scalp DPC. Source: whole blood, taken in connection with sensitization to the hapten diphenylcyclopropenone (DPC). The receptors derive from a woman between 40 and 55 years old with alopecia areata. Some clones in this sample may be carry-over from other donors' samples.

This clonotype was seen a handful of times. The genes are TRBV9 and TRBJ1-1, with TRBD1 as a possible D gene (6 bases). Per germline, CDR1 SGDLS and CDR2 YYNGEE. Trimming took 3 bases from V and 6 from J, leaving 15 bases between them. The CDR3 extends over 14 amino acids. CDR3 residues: CASSATPGQAEAFF. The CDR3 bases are TGTGCCAGCAGCGCAACTCCGGGACAAGCTGAAGCTTTCTTT.

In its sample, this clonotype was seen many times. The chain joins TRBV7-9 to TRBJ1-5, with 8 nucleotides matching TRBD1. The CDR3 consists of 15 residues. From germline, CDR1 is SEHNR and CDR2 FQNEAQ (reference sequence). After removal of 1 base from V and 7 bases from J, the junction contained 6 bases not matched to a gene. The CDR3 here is CASSLGTGSEQPQHF. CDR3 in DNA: TGTGCCAGCAGCTTAGGGACAGGGTCCGAGCAGCCCCAGCATTTT.

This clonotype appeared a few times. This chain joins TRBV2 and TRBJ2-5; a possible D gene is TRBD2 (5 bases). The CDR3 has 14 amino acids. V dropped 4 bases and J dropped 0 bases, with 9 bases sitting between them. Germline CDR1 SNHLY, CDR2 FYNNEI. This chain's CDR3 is CASSGAVYQETQYF. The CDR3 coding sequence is TGTGCCAGCAGTGGAGCGGTGTACCAAGAGACCCAGTACTTC.

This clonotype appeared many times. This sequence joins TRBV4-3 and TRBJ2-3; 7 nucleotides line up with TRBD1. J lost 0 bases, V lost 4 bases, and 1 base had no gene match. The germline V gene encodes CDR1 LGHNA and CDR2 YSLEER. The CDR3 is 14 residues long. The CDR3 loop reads CASSLGQSTDTQYF. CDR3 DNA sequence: TGCGCCAGCAGCCTGGGACAGAGCACAGATACGCAGTATTTT.

The CDR3 region is CASRTSFRDGLVDTQYF. The CDR3, as DNA: TGTGCCAGCAGAACCTCCTTCCGGGACGGGTTGGTAGATACGCAGTATTTT. The gene calls are TRBV25-1 and TRBJ2-3, with D perhaps being TRBD1 or TRBD2 (5 bases each). Trimming removed 6 bases at V and 5 bases at J, with 24 bases between. CDR3 length: 17 amino acids. CDR1 and CDR2 from the germline V gene are MGHDK and SYGVNS.

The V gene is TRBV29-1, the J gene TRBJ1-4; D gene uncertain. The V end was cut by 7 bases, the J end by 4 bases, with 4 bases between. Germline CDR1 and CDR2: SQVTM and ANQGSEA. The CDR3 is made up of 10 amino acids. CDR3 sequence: CSAGNEKLFF. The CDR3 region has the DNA TGCAGCGCCGGTAATGAAAAACTGTTTTTT.

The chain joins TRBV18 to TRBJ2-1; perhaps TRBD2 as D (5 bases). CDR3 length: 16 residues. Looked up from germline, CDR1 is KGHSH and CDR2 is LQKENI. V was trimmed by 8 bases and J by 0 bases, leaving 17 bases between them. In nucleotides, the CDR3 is TGTGCCAGCCGTTTCTCGGCGGGCTCCTCCTACAATGAGCAGTTCTTC. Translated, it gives CASRFSAGSSYNEQFF.

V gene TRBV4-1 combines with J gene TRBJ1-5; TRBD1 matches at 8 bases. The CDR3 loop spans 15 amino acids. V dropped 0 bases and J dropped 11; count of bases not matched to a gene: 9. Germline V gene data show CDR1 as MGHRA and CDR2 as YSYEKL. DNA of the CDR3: TGCGCCAGCAGCCAAGAGGACAGGGTGGGTGGATCCCAGCATTTT. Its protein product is CASSQEDRVGGSQHF.

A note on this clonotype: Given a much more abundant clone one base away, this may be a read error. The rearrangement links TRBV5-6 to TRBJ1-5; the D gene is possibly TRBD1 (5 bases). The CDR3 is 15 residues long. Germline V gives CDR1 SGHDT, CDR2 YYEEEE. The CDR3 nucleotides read TGTGTCAGCAGCTTGGGAGCGCAGGGAAATCAGCCCCAGCATTTT. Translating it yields CVSSLGAQGNQPQHF.

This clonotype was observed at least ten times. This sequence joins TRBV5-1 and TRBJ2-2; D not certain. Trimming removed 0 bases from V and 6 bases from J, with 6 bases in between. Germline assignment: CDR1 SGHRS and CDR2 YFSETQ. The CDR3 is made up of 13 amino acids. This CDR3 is CASSLVPPGELFF. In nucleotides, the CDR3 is TGCGCCAGCAGCTTGGTCCCCCCCGGGGAGCTGTTTTTT.

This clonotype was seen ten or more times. Here the CDR3 reads CASSLDRGGTGELFF. The CDR3 DNA sequence: TGTGCCAGCAGCTTAGACCGGGGCGGCACCGGGGAGCTGTTTTTT. This chain links TRBV11-2 with TRBJ2-2; tentatively, D is TRBD1 or TRBD2 (5 bases each). Germline values: CDR1 SGHAT, CDR2 FQNNGV. CDR3 length: 15 residues. V was clipped by 0 bases and J by 4 bases, with 9 bases between them.

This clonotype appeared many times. The DNA of the CDR3 is TGTGCCAGCAGCTTTAGCGGGGGTCCGGATGAGCAGTTCTTC. This translates into CASSFSGGPDEQFF. This chain joins TRBV7-9 and TRBJ2-1, with TRBD2 matching over 9 bases. V lost 3 bases, J lost 8 bases, and 5 bases stayed unmatched. CDR1 SEHNR and CDR2 FQNEAQ come from the germline V gene (reference sequence). The CDR3 is 14 residues long. The full variable domain, completed using reference TRBV7-9 and TRBJ2-1, is DTGVSQNPRHKITKRGQNVTFRCDPISEHNRLYWYRQTLGQGPEFLTYFQNEAQLEKSRLLSDRFSAERPKGSFSTLEIQRTEQGDSAMYLCASSFSGGPDEQFFGPGTRLTVL.

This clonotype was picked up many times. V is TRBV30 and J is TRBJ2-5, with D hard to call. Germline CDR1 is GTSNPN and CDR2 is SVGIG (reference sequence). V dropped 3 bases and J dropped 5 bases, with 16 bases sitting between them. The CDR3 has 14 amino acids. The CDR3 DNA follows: TGTGCCTGGAGGGTGCTGGGCCCCGGGGAGACCCAGTACTTC. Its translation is CAWRVLGPGETQYF.

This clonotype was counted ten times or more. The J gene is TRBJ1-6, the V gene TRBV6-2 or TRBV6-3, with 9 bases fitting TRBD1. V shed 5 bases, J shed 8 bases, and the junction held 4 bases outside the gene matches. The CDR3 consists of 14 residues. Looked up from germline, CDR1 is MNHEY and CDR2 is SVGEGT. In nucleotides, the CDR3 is TGTGCCAGCAGTCCAGGACAGGGGTATTCACCCCTCCACTTT. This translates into CASSPGQGYSPLHF.

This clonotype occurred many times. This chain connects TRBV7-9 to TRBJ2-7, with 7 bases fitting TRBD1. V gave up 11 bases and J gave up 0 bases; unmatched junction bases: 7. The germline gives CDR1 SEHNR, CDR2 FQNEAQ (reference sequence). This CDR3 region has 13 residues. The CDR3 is CALIGDSSYEQYF. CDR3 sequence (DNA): TGTGCCCTAATCGGGGACAGCTCCTACGAGCAGTACTTC.

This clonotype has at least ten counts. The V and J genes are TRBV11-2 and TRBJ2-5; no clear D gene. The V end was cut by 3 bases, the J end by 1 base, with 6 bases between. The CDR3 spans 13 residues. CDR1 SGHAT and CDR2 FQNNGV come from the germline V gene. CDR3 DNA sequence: TGTGCCAGCAGCTTCGGCCGCCAAGAGACCCAGTACTTC. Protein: CASSFGRQETQYF.

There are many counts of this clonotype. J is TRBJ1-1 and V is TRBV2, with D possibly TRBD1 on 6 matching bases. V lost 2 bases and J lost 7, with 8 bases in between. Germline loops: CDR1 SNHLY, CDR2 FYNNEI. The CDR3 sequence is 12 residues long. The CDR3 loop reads CASSERTVEAFF. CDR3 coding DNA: TGTGCCAGCAGTGAAAGGACAGTTGAAGCTTTCTTT. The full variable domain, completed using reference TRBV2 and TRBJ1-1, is EPEVTQTPSHQVTQMGQEVILRCVPISNHLYFYWYRQILGQKVEFLVSFYNNEISEKSEIFDDQFSVERPDGSNFTLKIRSTKLEDSAMYFCASSERTVEAFFGQGTRLTVV.

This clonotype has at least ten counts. The CDR3 region is CASSQVPGQSNSPLHF. The DNA for the CDR3 is TGCGCCAGCAGCCAAGTCCCCGGACAGTCCAATTCACCCCTCCACTTT. The gene calls are TRBV4-1 and TRBJ1-6; D might be TRBD1 (6 bases). In germline, CDR1 is MGHRA, CDR2 YSYEKL. V shed 1 base and J shed 7 bases, with 14 bases lying between them. This CDR3 has 16 amino acids.